The 20 T cell receptor beta chains listed next were all sequenced from one sample in a study of Ad26.COV2.S vaccination and SARS-CoV-2 variants. The treatment denotes: some 20 received Ad26.COV2.S at low or high dose, single or two shots; about 5 received placebo; per-sample allocation not given. Samples analyzed were those drawn on day 63 after the first vaccine or placebo injection. TCRdb keeps only in-frame clones here, not all; method: immunoSEQ multiplex PCR. The profile shows 350,000 to 500,000 clones, 90% of them singletons. Here the sequenced sample was peripheral blood, taken in a trial of Ad26.COV2.S vaccine versus placebo. The receptor set was obtained from a person aged 18-60 years who received the Ad26.COV2.S COVID-19 vaccine or a placebo.

The genes are TRBV6-6 and TRBJ2-5; D possibly corresponds to TRBD1 (6 bases). The CDR3 spans 12 residues. CDR1 is MNHNY and CDR2 is SVGAGI in the germline V gene (reference sequence). As DNA, the CDR3 is TGTGCTGCAAAACCAGGGGCGGGGACCCAGTACTTC. Its protein product is CAAKPGAGTQYF.

This sequence joins TRBV29-1 and TRBJ2-2; TRBD2 matches at 13 bases. There are 13 residues in the CDR3. Germline V gene lookup returns CDR1 SQVTM and CDR2 ANQGSEA. V dropped 6 bases and J dropped 8; count of bases not matched to a gene: 3. CDR3 sequence: CSVPGLAGGELFF. The CDR3 DNA is TGCAGCGTCCCGGGACTAGCGGGAGGGGAGCTGTTTTTT.

This chain connects TRBV7-8 to TRBJ2-7, with D perhaps matching TRBD1 (6 bases). CDR1 is SGHVS and CDR2 is FQNEAQ in the germline V gene. V was clipped by 5 bases and J by 7 bases, with 18 bases between them. The CDR3 has 14 residues. The CDR3 DNA is TGTGCCAGCAGCACCTCCCGACAGGCCCGGGAGCAGTACTTC. Translating gives CASSTSRQAREQYF.

This chain connects TRBV7-6 to TRBJ2-7; D tentatively fits TRBD1 or TRBD2 (6 bases each). Germline-derived CDR1 and CDR2 are SGHVS and FNYEAQ. The CDR3 has 14 residues. The V and J ends lost 1 base and 6 bases respectively, with 13 bases between them. The CDR3 loop reads CASSLVGGGVEQYF. The DNA for the CDR3 is TGTGCCAGCAGCTTAGTAGGAGGGGGAGTCGAGCAGTACTTC. Full variable domain (missing parts from reference TRBV7-6 and TRBJ2-7): GAGVSQSPRYKVTKRGQDVALRCDPISGHVSLYWYRQALGQGPEFLTYFNYEAQQDKSGLPNDRFSAERPEGSISTLTIQRTEQRDSAMYRCASSLVGGGVEQYFGPGTRLTVT.

The chain is built from TRBV6-5 and TRBJ2-7; 7 bases align to TRBD2. Trimming at V came to 0 bases and at J to 3 bases, leaving 8 bases not matched to a gene. The length of the CDR3 is 16 residues. Germline V gene lookup returns CDR1 MNHEY and CDR2 SVGAGI. This CDR3 reads CASSYSYGGDYYEQYF. CDR3 nucleotide sequence: TGTGCCAGCAGTTACTCGTACGGCGGGGACTACTACGAGCAGTACTTC.

The chain is built from TRBV2 and TRBJ2-1; no definite D call. There are 15 residues in the CDR3. V was cut by 3 bases and J by 8 bases, with 17 bases left in between. Germline CDR1 is SNHLY and CDR2 is FYNNEI. CDR3 protein: CASSELSRSVDEQFF. The CDR3 DNA sequence: TGTGCCAGCAGTGAGTTGAGTCGGTCAGTAGATGAGCAGTTCTTC.

The J gene is TRBJ2-6, the V gene TRBV5-6; D gene unclear. In germline, CDR1 is SGHDT, CDR2 YYEEEE. The germline V and J ends were trimmed by 0 bases and 3 bases, with 7 bases remaining between them. The CDR3 spans 15 residues. This CDR3 is CASSLGGYGANVLTF. The CDR3, as DNA: TGTGCCAGCAGCTTGGGGGGATATGGGGCCAACGTCCTGACTTTC.

The V call is TRBV10-3, the J call TRBJ2-2, with 9 bases matching TRBD2. Trimming at V came to 10 bases and at J to 8 bases, leaving 17 bases not matched to a gene. The CDR3 has 16 residues. CDR1 is ENHRY, CDR2 SYGVKD, per germline. The CDR3: CATEGSFSGSMGELFF. The CDR3 DNA reads TGTGCCACCGAGGGCTCCTTTAGCGGGAGTATGGGGGAGCTGTTTTTT.

The chain carries TRBV2 and TRBJ2-2; D is ambiguous. This CDR3 is 15 amino acids long. Germline CDR1 and CDR2: SNHLY and FYNNEI. The ends were cut back, 3 bases at V and 2 bases at J, with 10 bases in the middle. Here the CDR3 reads CASSEGGRNTGELFF. The CDR3 DNA reads TGTGCCAGCAGTGAGGGCGGCCGCAACACCGGGGAGCTGTTTTTT.

The CDR3 sequence is CASSLEGHEKLFF. The CDR3 DNA sequence: TGCGCCAGCAGCTTGGAGGGGCATGAAAAACTGTTTTTT. The V call is TRBV5-1, the J call TRBJ1-4, with D maybe TRBD1 (5 bases). The germline gives CDR1 SGHRS, CDR2 YFSETQ. CDR3 length: 13 residues. V was trimmed by 0 bases and J by 6 bases, leaving 6 bases between them.

The chain carries TRBV7-9 and TRBJ2-5; 9 nucleotides match TRBD1. The V gene's germline CDR1 is SEHNR and CDR2 FQNEAQ (reference sequence). The junction had 12 bases not matched to a gene; V was cut back by 5 bases and J by 5 bases. The CDR3 spans 16 residues. The CDR3 sequence is CASSPRGQGYVETQYF. The DNA of the CDR3 is TGTGCCAGCAGCCCCAGGGGACAGGGTTACGTGGAGACCCAGTACTTC.

This clone has only one observation. The rearrangement joins TRBV9 to TRBJ2-3; 10 nucleotides align to TRBD2. V trimming: 4 bases; J trimming: 2 bases; junction bases outside the gene matches: 10. This CDR3 comprises 17 residues. The germline CDR1 and CDR2 sequences are SGDLS and YYNGEE. This CDR3 is CASSQGGLADYTDTQYF. The CDR3 DNA is TGTGCCAGCAGCCAAGGTGGACTAGCGGATTACACAGATACGCAGTATTTT.

The J gene is TRBJ2-7, the V gene TRBV3-1 (or the pseudogene TRBV3-2), with 8 bases identical to TRBD1. Per germline, CDR1 LGHDT and CDR2 YNNKEL (reference sequence). The CDR3 has 15 amino acids. V shed 1 base, J shed 6 bases, and the junction held 8 bases outside the gene matches. Written as DNA, the CDR3 is TGTGCCAGCAGCCAAGGCGGCAGGGGGCACGTCGAGCAGTACTTC. Residues: CASSQGGRGHVEQYF.

The chain uses TRBV24-1 and TRBJ2-1; 14 bases match TRBD2. Looked up from germline, CDR1 is KGHDR and CDR2 is SFDVKD. The CDR3 spans 19 residues. J gave up 3 bases and V 3 bases, and 9 bases lay outside the gene matches. The CDR3 reads CATSDAQIGLAGGYNEQFF. The CDR3, as DNA: TGTGCCACCAGTGATGCACAAATAGGACTAGCGGGAGGCTACAATGAGCAGTTCTTC.

This sequence joins TRBV18 and TRBJ1-2; 9 nucleotides line up with TRBD1. Germline loops: CDR1 KGHSH, CDR2 LQKENI. This CDR3 spans 14 amino acids. V shed 6 bases, J shed 5 bases, and the junction held 7 bases outside the gene matches. As DNA, the CDR3 is TGTGCCAGCTCCCAAGGGACAGGGACATATGGCTACACCTTC. Residues: CASSQGTGTYGYTF.

The chain is built from TRBV14 and TRBJ2-3; tentatively, D is TRBD1 (5 bases). The V gene lost 3 bases and the J gene lost 1 base, with 11 bases spanning the gap. CDR1 SGHDN and CDR2 FVKESK come from the germline V gene. The CDR3 contains 15 residues. The CDR3 nucleotides read TGTGCCAGCAGCCACCCGACAGAGGGCACAGATACGCAGTATTTT. Protein sequence: CASSHPTEGTDTQYF.

The V call is TRBV12-3 or TRBV12-4, the J call TRBJ1-1; D is unresolved. This CDR3 is built from 12 residues. V was trimmed by 5 bases and J by 3 bases, leaving 7 bases between them. The DNA of the CDR3 is TGTGCCAGCAGTCCTACTTACACTGAAGCTTTCTTT. It encodes CASSPTYTEAFF.

This clone was observed a single time. J is TRBJ2-3 and V is TRBV27, with 13 positions matching TRBD2. Looked up from germline, CDR1 is MNHEY and CDR2 is SMNVEV (reference sequence). The V segment lost 6 bases and the J segment 4 bases; nucleotides outside the gene matches: 7. This CDR3 comprises 16 residues. As DNA, the CDR3 is TGTGCCAGCAGACCCCGGACTAGCGGGAGCTCAGATACGCAGTATTTT. It codes for CASRPRTSGSSDTQYF.

The chain combines TRBV27 with TRBJ2-2; 11 bases are a match to TRBD2. V was clipped by 0 bases and J by 8 bases; unmatched bases: 5. The germline V gene encodes CDR1 MNHEY and CDR2 SMNVEV (reference sequence). CDR3 size: 16 residues. CDR3 region: CASSLSLLAGVGELFF. The CDR3 DNA is TGTGCCAGCAGTTTATCGCTACTAGCGGGAGTGGGGGAGCTGTTTTTT.

The chain joins TRBV6-6 to TRBJ2-7; the match to TRBD2 covers 11 bases. Germline V CDR1 and CDR2: MNHNY, SVGAGI (reference sequence). This CDR3 has 14 amino acids. Losses at the gene ends were 6 bases for V and 5 bases for J; bases not matched to a gene: 6. The CDR3 DNA sequence: TGTGCCAGCAGCCAGACTAGCGGGACCCACGAGCAGTACTTC. Translating it yields CASSQTSGTHEQYF.